This TCR beta chain was sequenced for a study of blood T cells in healthy people across ages. Regarding the study as a whole: Whereas aged donors had fewer naive CD4+ cells, long-lived donors had more of them and higher diversity. Per-million-T-cell TCR beta diversity fell roughly linearly with age.

Trimming removed 5 bases from V and 2 bases from J, with 10 bases in between. Germline assignment: CDR1 SGHTA and CDR2 FQGNSA. This CDR3 has 15 amino acids. Sample-barcoded 5' priming and a J-beta primer mix drove a second PCR of roughly 6 to 12 cycles. From the 5' RACE reads, TCRdb called clonotypes with MiXCR, one entry per CDR3 protein. The table shows about 800,000 distinct CDR3 sequences, with about 25% occurring only once. This clonotype was seen only a few times. What it binds is unknown. These data also featured in a second study, about T cells of mothers and their children.

This clonotype was obtained from a boy aged 10-17 years in good health. This chain connects TRBV7-2 to TRBJ2-6; maybe TRBD1 (5 bases). Source material: blood. CDR3 region: CASSRHRTGANVLTF. CDR3 nucleotide sequence: TGTGCCAGCAGCCGCCACAGGACTGGGGCCAACGTCCTGACTTTC.